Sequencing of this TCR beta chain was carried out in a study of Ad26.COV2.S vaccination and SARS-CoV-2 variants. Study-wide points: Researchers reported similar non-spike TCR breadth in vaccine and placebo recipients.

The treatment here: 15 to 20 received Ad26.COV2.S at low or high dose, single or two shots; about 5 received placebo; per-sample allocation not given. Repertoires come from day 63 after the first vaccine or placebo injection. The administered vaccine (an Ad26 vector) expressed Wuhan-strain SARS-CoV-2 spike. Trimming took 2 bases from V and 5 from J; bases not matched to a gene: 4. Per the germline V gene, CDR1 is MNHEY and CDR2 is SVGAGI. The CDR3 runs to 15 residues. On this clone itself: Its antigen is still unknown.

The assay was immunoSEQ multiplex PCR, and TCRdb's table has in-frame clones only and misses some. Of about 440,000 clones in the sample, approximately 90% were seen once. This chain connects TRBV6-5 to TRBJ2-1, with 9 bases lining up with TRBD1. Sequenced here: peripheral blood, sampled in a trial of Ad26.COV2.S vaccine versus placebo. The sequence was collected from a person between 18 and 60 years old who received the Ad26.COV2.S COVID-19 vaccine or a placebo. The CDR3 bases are TGTGCCAGCAGTTACGCCGGGACAGGGAACAATGAGCAGTTCTTC. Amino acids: CASSYAGTGNNEQFF.